This TCR beta chain was retrieved from a study of blood T cell repertoires in COVID-19. Study summary: Sources were T cells, B-cell-depleted T cells, or PBMCs; the material itself was cDNA or gDNA.

The study counted Cohort 3 donors as recovered given two negative PCRs, clearance, or symptom resolution. Here immunoSEQ multiplex PCR was the method, and the copy in TCRdb shows in-frame clones only, minus some. In the table there are approximately 490,000 clones, approximately 86% of which are singletons. This CDR3 has 13 residues. V shed 4 bases and J shed 8 bases, with 11 bases lying between them. CDR1 ENHRY and CDR2 SYGVKD come from the germline V gene. The chain carries TRBV10-3 and TRBJ1-4; D might be TRBD1 (5 bases). Sequencing used PBMCs or T cells enriched from blood (not recorded which). The receptor was isolated from a woman aged 60-75 years who had recovered from COVID-19. This CDR3 is CAISGTMGEKLFF. Written as DNA, the CDR3 is TGTGCCATCAGTGGGACAATGGGGGAAAAACTGTTTTTT.